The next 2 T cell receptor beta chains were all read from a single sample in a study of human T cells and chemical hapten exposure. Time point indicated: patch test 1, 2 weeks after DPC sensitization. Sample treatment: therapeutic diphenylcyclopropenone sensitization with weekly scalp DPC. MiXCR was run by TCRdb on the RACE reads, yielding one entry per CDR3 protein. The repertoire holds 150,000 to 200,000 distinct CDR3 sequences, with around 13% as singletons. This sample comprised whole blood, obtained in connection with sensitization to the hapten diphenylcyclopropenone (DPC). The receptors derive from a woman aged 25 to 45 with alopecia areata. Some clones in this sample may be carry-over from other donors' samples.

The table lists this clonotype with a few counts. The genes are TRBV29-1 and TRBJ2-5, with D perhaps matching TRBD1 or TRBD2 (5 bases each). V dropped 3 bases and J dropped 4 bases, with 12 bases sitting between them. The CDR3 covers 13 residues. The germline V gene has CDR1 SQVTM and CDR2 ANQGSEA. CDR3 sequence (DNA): TGCAGCGTTGAGGGACCGCCCAGAGAGACCCAGTACTTC. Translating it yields CSVEGPPRETQYF.

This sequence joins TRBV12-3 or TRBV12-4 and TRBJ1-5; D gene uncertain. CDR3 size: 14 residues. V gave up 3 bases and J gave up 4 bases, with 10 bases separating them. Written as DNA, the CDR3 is TGTGCCAGCAGTTTTGGGCTTGGGAATCAGCCCCAGCATTTT. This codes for CASSFGLGNQPQHF.